The source of this T cell receptor (beta chain) is a study of post-analysis software for immune sequencing data. Unique-molecular-identifier-tagged TCR beta cDNA libraries were used. Via MiXCR, TCRdb re-called the PCR reads, giving one row per CDR3 protein. The sample lists approximately 350,000 distinct CDR3 sequences; roughly 35% were seen once. This CDR3 has 14 residues. Trimming removed 2 bases from V and 2 bases from J, with 10 bases in between. Germline V gives CDR1 SEHNR, CDR2 FQNEAQ (reference sequence). General observations from the study: A few TRBV segments (TRBV5-6, TRBV5-1 and TRBV20-1 among them) occurred more frequently in patients than in controls.

As regards this clonotype: The antigen is unknown.

The V call is TRBV7-9, the J call TRBJ2-7, with D unresolved. This TCR was recovered from a girl between 5 and 17 years old with multiple sclerosis. The sequencing input was blood. The CDR3 loop is CASSLLMGTYEQYF. As DNA, the CDR3 is TGTGCCAGCAGCTTACTGATGGGTACCTACGAGCAGTACTTC.